This T cell receptor beta chain is drawn from a study of shared clonotypes between healthy human individuals. Background on the study: The study enrolled a couple of women and a few men aged 18 to 49.

The protocol was immunoSEQ multiplex PCR, while the TCRdb copy is restricted to in-frame clones and leaves out a portion. This sample has around 640,000 clones, with approximately 96% found just once. In the naive CD8 group, cells lacked CD45RO and were positively selected for CCR7, so terminally differentiated effector memory CD45RA+ cells were left out. Trimming took 1 base from V and 2 from J; bases not matched to a gene: 2. The CDR3 covers 14 residues. The germline V gene has CDR1 PRHDT and CDR2 FYEKMQ (reference sequence). Comments on this clone: Antigen unknown.

Study findings and constraints: Sharing across four donors was highest in naive CD4 (roughly 5%) and lowest in memory CD8 (around 0.4%).

J is TRBJ2-7 and V is TRBV13; 7 nucleotides align to TRBD2. The sequence was collected from a woman aged 25-40 years in good health. Sequenced material: naive CD8+ T cells sorted from blood. CDR3 sequence (DNA): TGTGCCAGCAGCTTAGCGGGAGGCGCCTACGAGCAGTACTTC. Protein product: CASSLAGGAYEQYF.